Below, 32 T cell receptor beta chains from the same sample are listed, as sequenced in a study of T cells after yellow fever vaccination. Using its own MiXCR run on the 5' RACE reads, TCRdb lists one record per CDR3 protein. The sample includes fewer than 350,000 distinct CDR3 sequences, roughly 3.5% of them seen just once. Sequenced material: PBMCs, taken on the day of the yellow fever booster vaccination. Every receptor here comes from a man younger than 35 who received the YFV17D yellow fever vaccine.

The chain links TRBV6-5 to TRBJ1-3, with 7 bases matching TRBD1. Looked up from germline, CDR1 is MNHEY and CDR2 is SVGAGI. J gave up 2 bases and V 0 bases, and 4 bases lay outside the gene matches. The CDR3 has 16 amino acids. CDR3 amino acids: CASSYSGTGAGNTIYF. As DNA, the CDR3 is TGTGCCAGCAGTTACTCGGGAACAGGGGCTGGAAACACCATATATTTT.

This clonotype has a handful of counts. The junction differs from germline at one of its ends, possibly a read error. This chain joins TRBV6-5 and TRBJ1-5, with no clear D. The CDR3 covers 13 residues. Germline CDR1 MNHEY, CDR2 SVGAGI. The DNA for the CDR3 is TGTGCCAGCAGTCAGGACCGGACTCAGACCCAGCATTTT. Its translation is CASSQDRTQTQHF.

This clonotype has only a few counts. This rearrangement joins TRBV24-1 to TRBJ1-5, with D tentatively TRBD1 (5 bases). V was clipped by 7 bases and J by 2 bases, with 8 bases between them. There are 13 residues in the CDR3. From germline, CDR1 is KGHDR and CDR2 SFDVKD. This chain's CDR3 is CATSREGNQPQHF. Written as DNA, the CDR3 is TGTGCCACCAGCAGGGAGGGCAATCAGCCCCAGCATTTT.

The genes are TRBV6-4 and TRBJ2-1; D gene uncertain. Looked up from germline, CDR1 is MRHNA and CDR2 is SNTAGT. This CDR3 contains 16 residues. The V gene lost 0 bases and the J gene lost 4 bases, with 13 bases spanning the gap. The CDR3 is CASSDSRSWDYNEQFF. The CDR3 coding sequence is TGTGCCAGCAGTGACTCCCGGTCCTGGGATTACAATGAGCAGTTCTTC.

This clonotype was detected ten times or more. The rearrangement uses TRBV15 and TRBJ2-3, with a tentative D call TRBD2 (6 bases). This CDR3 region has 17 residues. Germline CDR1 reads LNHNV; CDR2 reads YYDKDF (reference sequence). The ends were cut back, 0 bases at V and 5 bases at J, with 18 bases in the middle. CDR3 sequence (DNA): TGTGCCACCAGCAGAGATGATACTAGCAGTTTTGAAGATACGCAGTATTTT. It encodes CATSRDDTSSFEDTQYF.

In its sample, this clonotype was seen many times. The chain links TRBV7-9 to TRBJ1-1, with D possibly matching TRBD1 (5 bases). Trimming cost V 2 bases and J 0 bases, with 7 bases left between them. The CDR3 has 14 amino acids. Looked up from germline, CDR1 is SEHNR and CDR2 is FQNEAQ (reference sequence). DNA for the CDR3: TGTGCCAGCAGCTTATGGGGGATGAACACTGAAGCTTTCTTT. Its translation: CASSLWGMNTEAFF.

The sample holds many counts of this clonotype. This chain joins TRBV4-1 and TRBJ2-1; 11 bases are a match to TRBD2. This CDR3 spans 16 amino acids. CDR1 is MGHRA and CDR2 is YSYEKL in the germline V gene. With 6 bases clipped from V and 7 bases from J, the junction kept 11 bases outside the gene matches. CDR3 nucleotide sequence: TGCGCCAGCAGGCGACTAGCGGGGTCCCGTGCAAATGAGCAGTTCTTC. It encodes CASRRLAGSRANEQFF.

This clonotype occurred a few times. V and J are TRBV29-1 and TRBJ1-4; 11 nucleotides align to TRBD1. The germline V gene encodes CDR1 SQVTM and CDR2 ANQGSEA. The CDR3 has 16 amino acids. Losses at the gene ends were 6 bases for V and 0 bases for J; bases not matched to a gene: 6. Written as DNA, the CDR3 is TGCAGCGTAATGGACAGGGGGCCTGCAACTAATGAAAAACTGTTTTTT. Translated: CSVMDRGPATNEKLFF.

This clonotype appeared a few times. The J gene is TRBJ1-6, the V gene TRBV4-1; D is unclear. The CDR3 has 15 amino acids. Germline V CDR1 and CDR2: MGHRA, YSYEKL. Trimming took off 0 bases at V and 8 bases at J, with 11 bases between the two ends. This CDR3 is CASSQEKDGYSPLHF. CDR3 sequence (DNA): TGCGCCAGCAGCCAAGAAAAGGACGGTTATTCACCCCTCCACTTT.

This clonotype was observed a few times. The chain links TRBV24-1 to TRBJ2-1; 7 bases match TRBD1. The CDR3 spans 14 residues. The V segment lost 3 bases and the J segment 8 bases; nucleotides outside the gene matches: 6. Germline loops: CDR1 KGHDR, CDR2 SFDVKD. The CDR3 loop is CATSDTWDSHEQFF. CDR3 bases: TGTGCCACCAGTGATACTTGGGACAGCCATGAGCAGTTCTTC.

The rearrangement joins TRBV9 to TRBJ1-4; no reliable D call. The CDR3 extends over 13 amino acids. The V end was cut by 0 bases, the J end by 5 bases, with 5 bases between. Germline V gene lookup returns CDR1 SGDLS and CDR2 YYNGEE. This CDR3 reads CASSVAPNEKLFF. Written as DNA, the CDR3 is TGTGCCAGCAGCGTAGCGCCCAATGAAAAACTGTTTTTT.

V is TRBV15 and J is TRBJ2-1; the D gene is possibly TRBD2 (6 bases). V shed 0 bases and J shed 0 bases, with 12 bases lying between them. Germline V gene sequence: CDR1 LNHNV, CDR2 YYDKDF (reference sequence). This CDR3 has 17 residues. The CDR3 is CATSRDLAGSSYNEQFF. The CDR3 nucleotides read TGTGCCACCAGCAGAGATTTGGCGGGGAGCTCCTACAATGAGCAGTTCTTC.

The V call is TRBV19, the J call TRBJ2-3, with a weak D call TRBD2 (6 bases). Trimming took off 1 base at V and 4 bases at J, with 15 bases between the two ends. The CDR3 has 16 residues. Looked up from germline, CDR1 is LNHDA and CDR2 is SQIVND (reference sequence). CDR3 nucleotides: TGTGCCAGTAGTATAGGGGGCCGGTGGGGGGCAGATACGCAGTATTTT. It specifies CASSIGGRWGADTQYF.

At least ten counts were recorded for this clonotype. The CDR3 coding sequence is TGTGCCAGTAGTATAGATCTGACGACGGAACAAGAGACCCAGTACTTC. Translated: CASSIDLTTEQETQYF. The V gene is TRBV19, the J gene TRBJ2-5, with D uncertain. The germline V gene encodes CDR1 LNHDA and CDR2 SQIVND (reference sequence). V was shortened by 0 bases and J by 2 bases, with 13 bases between the two germline ends. The length of the CDR3 is 16 residues.

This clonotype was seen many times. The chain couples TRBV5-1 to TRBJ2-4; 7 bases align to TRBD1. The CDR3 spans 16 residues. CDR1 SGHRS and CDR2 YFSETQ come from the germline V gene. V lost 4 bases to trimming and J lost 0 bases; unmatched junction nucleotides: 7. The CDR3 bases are TGCGCCAGCAGCGAGAGACAGGGCTTAGCCAAAAACATTCAGTACTTC. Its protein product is CASSERQGLAKNIQYF.

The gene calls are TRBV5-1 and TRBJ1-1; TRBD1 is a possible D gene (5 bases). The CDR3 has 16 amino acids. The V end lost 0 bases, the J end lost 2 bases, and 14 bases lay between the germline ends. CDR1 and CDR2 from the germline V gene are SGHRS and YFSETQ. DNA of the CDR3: TGCGCCAGCAGCTTGGTCGATCTCAGGGTCAACACTGAAGCTTTCTTT. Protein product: CASSLVDLRVNTEAFF.

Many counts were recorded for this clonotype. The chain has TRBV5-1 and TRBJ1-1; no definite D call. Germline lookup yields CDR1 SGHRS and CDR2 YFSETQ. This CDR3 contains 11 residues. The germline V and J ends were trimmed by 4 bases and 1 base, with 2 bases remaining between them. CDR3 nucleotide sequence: TGCGCCAGCAGCGAGAACACTGAAGCTTTCTTT. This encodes CASSENTEAFF.

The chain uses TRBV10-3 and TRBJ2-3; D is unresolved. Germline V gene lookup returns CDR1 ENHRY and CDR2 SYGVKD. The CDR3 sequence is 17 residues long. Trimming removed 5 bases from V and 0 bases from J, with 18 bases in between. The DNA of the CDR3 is TGTGCCATCAGTTCATCCAATAAGGGCGCTAGCACAGATACGCAGTATTTT. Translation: CAISSSNKGASTDTQYF.

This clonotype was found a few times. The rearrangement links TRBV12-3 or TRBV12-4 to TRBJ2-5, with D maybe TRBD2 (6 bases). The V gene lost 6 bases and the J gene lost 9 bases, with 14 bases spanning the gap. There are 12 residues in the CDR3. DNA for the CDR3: TGTGCCAGCAGCAGAATAGGGGAGGCCCAGTACTTC. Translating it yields CASSRIGEAQYF.

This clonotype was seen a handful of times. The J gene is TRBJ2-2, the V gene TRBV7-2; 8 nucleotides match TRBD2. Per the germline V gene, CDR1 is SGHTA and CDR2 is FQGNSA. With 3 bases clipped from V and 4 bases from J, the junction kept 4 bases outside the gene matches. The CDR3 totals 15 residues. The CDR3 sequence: CASSFRLASTGELFF. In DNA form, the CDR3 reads TGTGCCAGCAGCTTCCGACTAGCGAGCACCGGGGAGCTGTTTTTT. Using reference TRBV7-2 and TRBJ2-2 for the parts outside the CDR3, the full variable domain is GAGVSQSPSNKVTEKGKDVELRCDPISGHTALYWYRQSLGQGLEFLIYFQGNSAPDKSGLPSDRFSAERTGGSVSTLTIQRTQQEDSAVYLCASSFRLASTGELFFGEGSRLTVL.

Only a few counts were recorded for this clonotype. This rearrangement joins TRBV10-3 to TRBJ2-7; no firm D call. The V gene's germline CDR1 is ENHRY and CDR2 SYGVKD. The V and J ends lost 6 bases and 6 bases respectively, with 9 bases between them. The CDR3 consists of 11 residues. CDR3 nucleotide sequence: TGTGCCATCAGCAGAGTGAGCGAGCAGTACTTC. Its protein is CAISRVSEQYF.

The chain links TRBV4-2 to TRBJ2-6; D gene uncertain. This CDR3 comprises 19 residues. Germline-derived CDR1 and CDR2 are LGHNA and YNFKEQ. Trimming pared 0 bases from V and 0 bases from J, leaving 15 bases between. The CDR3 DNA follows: TGTGCCAGCAGCCAAGAGTCGTCGTTTAGTGCCTCTGGGGCCAACGTCCTGACTTTC. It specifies CASSQESSFSASGANVLTF.

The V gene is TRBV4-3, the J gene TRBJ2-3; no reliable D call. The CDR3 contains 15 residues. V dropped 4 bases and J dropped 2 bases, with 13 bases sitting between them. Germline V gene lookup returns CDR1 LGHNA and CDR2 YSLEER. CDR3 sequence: CASSPGFGSTDTQYF. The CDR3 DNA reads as TGCGCCAGCAGCCCGGGCTTCGGGTCCACAGATACGCAGTATTTT.

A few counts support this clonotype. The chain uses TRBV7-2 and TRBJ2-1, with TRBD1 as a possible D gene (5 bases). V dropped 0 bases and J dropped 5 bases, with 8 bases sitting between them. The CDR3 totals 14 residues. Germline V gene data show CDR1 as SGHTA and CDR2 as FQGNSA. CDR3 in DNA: TGTGCCAGCAGCTTAGCAGGGGATAACAATGAGCAGTTCTTC. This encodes CASSLAGDNNEQFF. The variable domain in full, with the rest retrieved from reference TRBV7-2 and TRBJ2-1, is GAGVSQSPSNKVTEKGKDVELRCDPISGHTALYWYRQSLGQGLEFLIYFQGNSAPDKSGLPSDRFSAERTGGSVSTLTIQRTQQEDSAVYLCASSLAGDNNEQFFGPGTRLTVL.

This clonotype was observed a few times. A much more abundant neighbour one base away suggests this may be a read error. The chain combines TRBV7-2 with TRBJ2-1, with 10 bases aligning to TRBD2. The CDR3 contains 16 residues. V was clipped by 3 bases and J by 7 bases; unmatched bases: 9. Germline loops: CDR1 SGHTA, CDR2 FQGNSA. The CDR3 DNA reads TGTGCCAGCAGCTTTGAACCAGCGGGGGGGCATAATGAGCAGTTCTTC. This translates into CASSFEPAGGHNEQFF.

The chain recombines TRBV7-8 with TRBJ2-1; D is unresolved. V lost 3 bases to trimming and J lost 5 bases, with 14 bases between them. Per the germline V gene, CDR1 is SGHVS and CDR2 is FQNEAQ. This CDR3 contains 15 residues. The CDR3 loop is CASSFLGSANNEQFF. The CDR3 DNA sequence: TGTGCCAGCAGCTTCCTAGGGTCGGCTAACAATGAGCAGTTCTTC. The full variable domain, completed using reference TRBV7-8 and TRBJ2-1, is GAGVSQSPRYKVAKRGQDVALRCDPISGHVSLFWYQQALGQGPEFLTYFQNEAQLDKSGLPSDRFFAERPEGSVSTLKIQRTQQEDSAVYLCASSFLGSANNEQFFGPGTRLTVL.

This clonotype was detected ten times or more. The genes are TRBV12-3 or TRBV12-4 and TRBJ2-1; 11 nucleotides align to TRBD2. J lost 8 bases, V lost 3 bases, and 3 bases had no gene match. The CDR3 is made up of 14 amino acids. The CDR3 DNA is TGTGCCAGCAGTTTGGGTAGCGGGGGGGATGAGCAGTTCTTC. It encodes CASSLGSGGDEQFF.

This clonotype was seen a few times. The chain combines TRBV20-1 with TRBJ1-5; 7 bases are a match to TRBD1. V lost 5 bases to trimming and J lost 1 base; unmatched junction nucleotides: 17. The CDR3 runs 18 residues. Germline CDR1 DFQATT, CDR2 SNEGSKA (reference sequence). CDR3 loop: CSADYGTVSGLSNQPQHF. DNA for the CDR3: TGCAGTGCTGATTACGGGACAGTATCTGGGCTGAGCAATCAGCCCCAGCATTTT.

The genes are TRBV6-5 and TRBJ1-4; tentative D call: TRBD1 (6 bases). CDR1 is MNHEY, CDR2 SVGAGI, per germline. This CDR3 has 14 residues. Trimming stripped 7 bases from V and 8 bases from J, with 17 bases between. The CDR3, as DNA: TGTGCCAGCAATCCGACAGGCGGACGCGAAAAACTGTTTTTT. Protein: CASNPTGGREKLFF.

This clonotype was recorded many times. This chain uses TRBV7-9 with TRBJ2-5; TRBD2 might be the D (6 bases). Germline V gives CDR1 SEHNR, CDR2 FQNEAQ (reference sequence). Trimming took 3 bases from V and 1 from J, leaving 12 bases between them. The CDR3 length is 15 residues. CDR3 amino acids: CASSFGGHLQETQYF. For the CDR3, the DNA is TGTGCCAGCAGCTTCGGGGGTCACCTCCAAGAGACCCAGTACTTC.

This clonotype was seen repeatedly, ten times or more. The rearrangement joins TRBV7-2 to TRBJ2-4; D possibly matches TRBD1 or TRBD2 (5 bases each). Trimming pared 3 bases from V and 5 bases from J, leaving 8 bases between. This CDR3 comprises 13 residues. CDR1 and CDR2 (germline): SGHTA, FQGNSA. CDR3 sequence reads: CASSLRGENIQYF. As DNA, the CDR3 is TGTGCCAGCAGCTTGAGAGGGGAAAACATTCAGTACTTC.

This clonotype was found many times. The CDR3 protein is CASSGDTQYF. The DNA of the CDR3 is TGTGCCAGCAGCGGGGATACGCAGTATTTT. The chain uses TRBV7-2 and TRBJ2-3; D ambiguous. The germline CDR1 and CDR2 sequences are SGHTA and FQGNSA. This CDR3 has 10 amino acids. The germline V and J ends were trimmed by 5 bases and 6 bases, with 3 bases remaining between them.